Below, one T cell receptor beta chain is given with its context. This clone came up a few times. Which antigen it targets is not known. Base qualities are not recorded, but no much larger clone differs from it by a single base. At the junction V is shortened by 5 bases and J by 4 bases, with 12 bases in between. The CDR3, from cysteine to phenylalanine, totals 14 residues. Only CDR3 DNA remains: 42 bases, in frame from the first base. Sequences SGHVS (CDR1) and FNYEAQ (CDR2) are obtained from the germline V gene. These data are taken from a study of beta chain features in type 1 diabetes (dated by TCRdb to 2017 to 2018). For the study in its entirety: Mean age, gender distribution, total cell number and subset yield were not different between patients and healthy donors. A total of 100 million to 110 million sorted cells were examined across all samples, and a strong correlation was observed between cell number per subset and RNA yield. Whereas all 28 donors provided naive and central memory subsets, regulatory and stem cell-like memory subsets were isolated from just 8 patients and about 8 healthy donors. In the study, recently diagnosed type 1 diabetes patients and matched healthy donors were compared on the TCRB repertoires of their sorted circulating CD4+ T cell subsets.

The High Capacity cDNA Reverse Transcription Kit was used to reverse transcribe all of the isolated RNA, meaning that expressed TCRB transcripts were what got sequenced. Deep immunoSEQ sequencing was applied to naive, central memory and regulatory T cell samples, giving an average of roughly 3.3 million total reads per sample. After sorted cells were lysed in RLT buffer, RNA was extracted with DNase-treated RNeasy Micro or Mini kits, with the choice depending on cell number. Each cell subset was processed separately to prevent cross-contamination, with patient and healthy donor samples processed together. The immunoSEQ multiplex PCR was used to amplify TCRB sequences from cDNA, generating 87-bp fragments that spanned the CDR3 region. Sequencing of the amplicons was performed on the Illumina HiSeq platform. The study's own analysis went as follows. Synthetic template baselines were used to correct PCR bias computationally, reads within Hamming distance 2 were collapsed, and singletons that could not be merged were discarded. Reads were aligned against IMGT to assign V, D and J genes, CDR3 length and insertions or deletions at six rearrangement sites. Within each subset, clonotype counts were normalized to the number of sorted cells before true diversity and Gini coefficients were calculated with the tcR R package. The overlap coefficient, calculated on TCRB nucleotide sequences, was used to quantify repertoire sharing. Out-of-frame TCRB sequences from naive cells were analyzed as a proxy for the pre-selection repertoire. Not all clones reach the TCRdb copy of this immuneACCESS table, which keeps in-frame sequences only. Checked studies attribute under half of the gap to unresolved V genes and leave the rest unexplained. The D gene and trimming were derived from the DNA, and the V and J assignments and clone size from that table. The sample includes 450,000 or so clones, with over 10% observed a single time. The ten largest clones add up to less than 0.06% of the sample.

A single peripheral blood draw of around 0.11 L on average was collected from each donor into heparinised tubes. A BD FACSAria II was used to sort naive, central memory, regulatory and stem cell-like memory CD4+ T cells with a panel that included CD45RO, CCR7, CD25, CD127, CD95 and CD27. A purity above 98% was achieved for all sorted populations. Right away, PBMCs were isolated by Lymphoprep density gradient centrifugation and were stained directly, with no culture step. So that batch effects would be minimized, each experiment stained and sorted samples in pairs, pairing one healthy donor with one patient. Beyond this particular receptor, the publication reports: Naive, central memory and regulatory TCRB repertoires appeared to be more similar among patients than among healthy donors. HLA sub-analyses involved small numbers of individuals, so any influence of HLA type on TCRB rearrangement remained unresolved. A moderate but significant shortening of TCRB CDR3 length was observed in type 1 diabetes patients in all four CD4+ subsets. Because cDNA rather than genomic DNA was sequenced, highly expressing activated cells could have been over-represented, although no difference in activation and CD3 levels was found between groups. Shorter templates might be favored by PCR, yet because patient and control samples were amplified and corrected together, any such skew would affect both groups equally. At VDJ recombination sites, type 1 diabetes patients had fewer insertions and more deleted nucleotides, which implies abnormalities in thymic rearrangement.

The sequenced sample was naive CD4+ T cells from blood. The cell subset or site label corresponds to: true naive CD4+ T cells. The TCR originated in a woman in her late teens or twenties in good health. The V and J segments used are TRBV7-6 and TRBJ2-4; no D segment can be confidently identified. Read as DNA, the sequence is TGTGCCAGCAGCCTACCAGATCAGAAAAACATTCAGTACTTC. Translated, this is CASSLPDQKNIQYF.